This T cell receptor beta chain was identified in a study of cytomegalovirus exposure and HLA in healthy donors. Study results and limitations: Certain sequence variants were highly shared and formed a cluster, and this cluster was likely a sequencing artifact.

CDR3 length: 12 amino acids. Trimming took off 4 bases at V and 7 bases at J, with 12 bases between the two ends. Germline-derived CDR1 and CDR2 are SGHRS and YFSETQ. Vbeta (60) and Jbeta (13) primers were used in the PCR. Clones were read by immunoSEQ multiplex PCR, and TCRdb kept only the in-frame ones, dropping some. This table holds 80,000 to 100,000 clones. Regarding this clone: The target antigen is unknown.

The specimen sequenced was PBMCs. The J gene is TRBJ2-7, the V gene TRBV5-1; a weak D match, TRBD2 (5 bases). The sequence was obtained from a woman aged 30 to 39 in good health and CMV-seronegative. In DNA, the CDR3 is TGCGCCAGCAGCCCGGACCGGGGTGAGCAGTACTTC. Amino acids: CASSPDRGEQYF.